This TCR beta chain was recovered during a study of shared clonotypes between healthy human individuals. General study points: Naive subsets typically showed greater estimated richness than memory subsets. It was only blood that was sampled, and tissue repertoires likely differ.

TCRdb keeps only in-frame clones here, not all; method: immunoSEQ multiplex PCR. The sample lists roughly 2,500,000 clones; more than 85% were seen once. Trimming removed 6 bases from V and 0 bases from J; junction bases left unmatched: 11. The germline V gene has CDR1 SQVTM and CDR2 ANQGSEA. The CDR3 extends over 16 amino acids. As regards this clone: Antigen: not known.

The receptor was derived from a young man in good health. Some clones in this sample may be carry-over from other donors' samples. Sequences were obtained from naive CD4+ T cells from PBMCs. As to subset: CD45RA+ positively selected. The V gene is TRBV29-1, the J gene TRBJ2-1; 7 nucleotides align to TRBD2. CDR3 residues: CSVRPTSDYSYNEQFF. In nucleotides, the CDR3 is TGCAGCGTGAGACCTACTAGCGACTACTCCTACAATGAGCAGTTCTTC.